This T cell receptor beta chain appears in the sequencing data of a study of cytomegalovirus exposure and HLA in healthy donors. Background on the study: Falling in the Caucasian-associated ancestry cluster were 80% to 85% of 398 genotyped donors.

Notes on this clone: No antigen is known for it.

Study-level results: In an earlier analysis, about 87% or about 30%: the productive usage of most TCR beta V segments. A later analysis linked a missense variant in DCLRE1C to the trimming of TCR beta V and J genes.

PCR employed 60 Vbeta and 13 Jbeta primers. In the authors' workflow: Unique TCR beta chains numbered approximately 80 million in a later analysis, with some 9.9 million shared. This table comes from immunoSEQ multiplex PCR, and its TCRdb copy is limited to in-frame clones, with some not included. Clonal size and the V and J genes are those of that table, whereas D and trimming came from the DNA. The sample comprises tens of thousands of clones, about three quarters of which are singletons, and just under 2.5% rests with the top ten. The clonotype was recovered from a male donor in good health and CMV-seropositive. What was sequenced was PBMCs.

In DNA, the CDR3 is TGTGCCAGCAGTAGACTAGCGCAATACACAGATACGCAGTATTTT. It translates to CASSRLAQYTDTQYF. The gene calls are TRBV28 and TRBJ2-3, with 8 bases matching TRBD2. Germline lookup yields CDR1 MDHEN and CDR2 SYDVKM. The CDR3 length is 15 residues. The ends lost 5 bases at V and 2 bases at J; junction bases unmatched: 6.